The following is a T cell receptor beta chain sequence with its context. This record comes from a study of T cell responses to AZD1222 COVID-19 vaccine. Repertoires were generated with immunoSEQ multiplex PCR, while TCRdb's copy carries only in-frame clones and drops some. The data contain under 120,000 clones, just under 95% of them singletons. This CDR3 contains 17 residues. Germline values: CDR1 LGHNA, CDR2 YSLEER. Between the trimmed V and J ends, which lost 0 bases and 0 bases, there was a span of 12 bases. The chain links TRBV4-3 to TRBJ1-5; D gene uncertain. The clonotype originates from an adult in good health. The specimen was peripheral blood, collected on day 0 of AZD1222 vaccination. The CDR3 DNA reads as TGCGCCAGCAGCCAAGAATCTATAGGATATAGCAATCAGCCCCAGCATTTT. It encodes CASSQESIGYSNQPQHF.